The 4 T cell receptor beta chains presented below share a single source sample, sequenced in a study of T cell repertoires in cytomegalovirus infection. TCRdb independently ran MiXCR on the reads; one entry per CDR3 protein. Among about 130,000 distinct CDR3 sequences, 7.5% to 9% were seen once, and the ten largest hold 10%. What was sequenced was PBMCs. The receptor set was obtained from a human donor in good health (CMV status not recorded). Some clones in this sample may be carry-over from other donors' samples.

The chain joins TRBV6-6 to TRBJ2-5; D call uncertain. The V end lost 2 bases, the J end lost 2 bases, and 9 bases lay between the germline ends. Germline V gene lookup returns CDR1 MNHNY and CDR2 SVGAGI (reference sequence). The CDR3 is 14 residues long. The CDR3 is CASSYPLGQETQYF. The CDR3, as DNA: TGTGCCAGCAGTTACCCCCTGGGACAAGAGACCCAGTACTTC.

This clonotype was counted between two and nine times. This chain uses TRBV19 with TRBJ1-2; D may be TRBD1 (6 bases). Trimming left V 3 bases short and J 6 bases short, with 11 bases between. This CDR3 comprises 13 residues. Germline V gene sequence: CDR1 LNHDA, CDR2 SQIVND (reference sequence). The CDR3 bases are TGTGCCAGTAGTATCACAGGGTCTCATGGCTACACCTTC. Translating it yields CASSITGSHGYTF.

This clonotype was seen only a few times. This rearrangement joins TRBV13 to TRBJ2-7; maybe TRBD1 (6 bases). This CDR3 has 14 amino acids. The V end lost 5 bases, the J end lost 2 bases, and 13 bases lay between the germline ends. Germline CDR1 and CDR2: PRHDT and FYEKMQ (reference sequence). The CDR3 nucleotides read TGTGCCAGCAGCCCTCGGACAGCCACCTACGAGCAGTACTTC. It encodes CASSPRTATYEQYF.

The sample holds many counts of this clonotype. The DNA of the CDR3 is TGTGCCAGCAGCTACCGTCTAGCGGGGGCTTACAATGAGCAGTTCTTC. Protein sequence: CASSYRLAGAYNEQFF. The rearrangement joins TRBV11-3 to TRBJ2-1, with TRBD2 matching over 10 bases. This CDR3 has 16 residues. The V and J ends lost 4 bases and 4 bases, in that order; junction bases with no gene match: 7. CDR1 is SGHNT and CDR2 is YENEEA in the germline V gene.